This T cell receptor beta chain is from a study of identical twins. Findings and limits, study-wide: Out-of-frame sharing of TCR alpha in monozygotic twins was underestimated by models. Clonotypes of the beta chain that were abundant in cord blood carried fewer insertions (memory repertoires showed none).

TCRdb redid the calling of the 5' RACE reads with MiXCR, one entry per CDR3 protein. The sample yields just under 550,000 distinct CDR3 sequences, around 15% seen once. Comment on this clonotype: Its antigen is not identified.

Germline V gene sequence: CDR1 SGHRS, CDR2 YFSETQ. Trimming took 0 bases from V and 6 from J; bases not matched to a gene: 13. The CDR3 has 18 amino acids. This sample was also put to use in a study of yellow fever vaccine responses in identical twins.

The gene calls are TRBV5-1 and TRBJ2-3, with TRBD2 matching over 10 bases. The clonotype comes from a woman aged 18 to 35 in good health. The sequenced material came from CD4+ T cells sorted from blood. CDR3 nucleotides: TGCGCCAGCAGCTTGGCCTCAGCGAGCGGGGGGGCTTCGGATACGCAGTATTTT. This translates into CASSLASASGGASDTQYF. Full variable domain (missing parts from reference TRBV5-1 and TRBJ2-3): KAGVTQTPRYLIKTRGQQVTLSCSPISGHRSVSWYQQTPGQGLQFLFEYFSETQRNKGNFPGRFSGRQFSNSRSEMNVSTLELGDSALYLCASSLASASGGASDTQYFGPGTRLTVL.